Listed below are T cell receptor beta chains from one sample, sequenced in a study of blood T cell repertoires in COVID-19. Only in-frame clones appear in the TCRdb table, and some are missing; sequencing was by immunoSEQ multiplex PCR. The table includes about 83,000 clones, 80% to 90% detected once. Input material: peripheral blood. These TCRs come from an elderly woman with acute or convalescent COVID-19. The CDR3 runs from the conserved cysteine through the conserved F or W. D genes are given only for firm matches. Clone size is shown for a subset of rows, as once, few, many or a class of expanded clone.

-	TRBV19	-	TRBJ2-2	CASSIVSLNTGELFF	TGTGCCAGTAGTATAGTATCCCTAAACACCGGGGAGCTGTTTTTT
-	TRBV4-3	-	TRBJ2-7	CASSQDWRGPYEQYF	TGCGCCAGCAGCCAAGATTGGAGGGGGCCCTACGAGCAGTACTTC
-	TRBV11-2	TRBD1	TRBJ1-3	CATTTGGLGSGNTIYF	TGTGCCACCACGACAGGGGGCTTAGGATCTGGAAACACCATATATTTT
few	TRBV9	TRBD1	TRBJ1-2	CASSAGDRVVYGYTF	TGTGCCAGCAGCGCTGGGGACAGGGTAGTTTATGGCTACACCTTC
-	TRBV9	TRBD2	TRBJ2-2	CASSEGLAVAGGELFF	TGTGCCAGCAGCGAAGGACTAGCGGTGGCTGGCGGGGAGCTGTTTTTT
few	TRBV2	TRBD1	TRBJ1-6	CASKGSGARGESPLHF	TGTGCCAGCAAGGGATCGGGGGCCAGGGGGGAGTCACCCCTCCACTTT
-	TRBV27	TRBD2	TRBJ2-2	CASINRLAGFGTGELFF	TGTGCCAGCATCAATCGACTAGCTGGATTTGGGACCGGGGAGCTGTTTTTT
-	TRBV28	-	TRBJ1-5	CASSLGHSNQPQHF	TGTGCCAGCAGTCTCGGACACAGCAATCAGCCCCAGCATTTT
-	TRBV7-9	-	TRBJ2-5	CASSLQGLIQETQYF	TGTGCCAGCAGCTTACAAGGACTGATCCAAGAGACCCAGTACTTC
-	TRBV27	-	TRBJ1-5	CASSPLSRDNQPQHF	TGTGCCAGCAGTCCCCTAAGCAGGGACAATCAGCCCCAGCATTTT
-	TRBV19	-	TRBJ1-1	CASNPKGAPEAFF	TGTGCCAGTAACCCGAAAGGGGCCCCTGAAGCTTTCTTT
-	TRBV5-5	-	TRBJ1-3	CASSYRYSGNTIYF	TGTGCCAGCAGCTACAGATACTCTGGAAACACCATATATTTT
once	TRBV7-7	TRBD2	TRBJ2-1	CASSQGTSGGPGNEQFF	TGTGCTAGCAGCCAGGGGACTAGCGGGGGGCCTGGAAATGAGCAGTTCTTC
-	TRBV4-1	-	TRBJ1-4	CASSQDGAGRANEKLFF	TGCGCCAGCAGCCAAGATGGGGCAGGTAGGGCGAATGAAAAACTGTTTTTT
-	TRBV7-6	TRBD1	TRBJ1-6	CASSVSRTGTENSPLHF	TGTGCCAGCAGCGTATCCCGTACCGGGACAGAAAATTCACCCCTCCACTTT
-	TRBV7-2	TRBD1	TRBJ1-3	CASSVGQGPSGNTIYF	TGTGCCAGCAGCGTAGGACAGGGACCCTCTGGAAACACCATATATTTT
-	TRBV14	-	TRBJ1-3	CAIGGGHSGNTIYF	TGTGCCATCGGGGGGGGGCACTCTGGAAACACCATATATTTT
once	TRBV3-1/TRBV3-2	-	TRBJ1-6	CASSPWRGSPLHF	TGTGCCAGCAGCCCCTGGAGGGGTTCACCCCTCCACTTT
once	TRBV21-1	-	TRBJ1-2	CASSHPGRTEGGYTF	TGTGCCAGCAGCCATCCCGGGAGGACGGAGGGTGGCTACACCTTC
-	TRBV9	TRBD1	TRBJ1-2	CASSVGTAAAYGYTF	TGTGCCAGCAGCGTCGGGACAGCTGCGGCCTATGGCTACACCTTC
-	TRBV7-9	TRBD2	TRBJ2-1	CASSPRGGRFNEQFF	TGTGCCAGCAGCCCCCGGGGGGGCCGCTTCAATGAGCAGTTCTTC
-	TRBV6-1	TRBD1	TRBJ1-5	CASRLTGGTQPQHF	TGTGCCAGCAGACTCACAGGGGGAACTCAGCCCCAGCATTTT
-	TRBV27	TRBD2	TRBJ2-3	CATYPLTSGGASTDTQYF	TGTGCCACCTACCCACTGACTAGCGGGGGGGCGAGCACAGATACGCAGTATTTT
few	TRBV11-2	TRBD1	TRBJ1-6	CASSLSGQGNSPLHF	TGTGCCAGCAGCTTGTCGGGACAGGGTAATTCACCCCTCCACTTT
-	TRBV11-2	-	TRBJ1-4	CASSLTGLTNEKLFF	TGTGCCAGCAGCTTAACAGGCCTAACTAATGAAAAACTGTTTTTT
-	TRBV6-5	TRBD1	TRBJ1-3	CASSYSRQGVGNTIYF	TGTGCCAGCAGTTACTCGAGACAGGGGGTTGGAAACACCATATATTTT
-	TRBV2	TRBD2	TRBJ2-1	CASSELGGGYNEQFF	TGTGCCAGCAGTGAATTGGGCGGGGGTTACAATGAGCAGTTCTTC
few	TRBV7-3	TRBD2	TRBJ2-1	CASSVGHGGDNEQFF	TGTGCCAGCAGCGTAGGTCACGGGGGGGACAATGAGCAGTTCTTC
-	TRBV5-4	TRBD1	TRBJ2-7	CASSFPGQGVYEQYF	TGTGCCAGCAGCTTCCCGGGACAGGGGGTCTACGAGCAGTACTTC
-	TRBV19	-	TRBJ2-3	CASSLSTTGVTDTQYF	TGTGCCAGTAGCCTCAGCACTACGGGAGTCACAGATACGCAGTATTTT
few	TRBV7-8	-	TRBJ1-5	CASSFTTGGASNQPQHF	TGTGCCAGCAGCTTCACAACAGGAGGGGCAAGCAATCAGCCCCAGCATTTT
-	TRBV28	-	TRBJ2-4	CASSERENIQYF	TGTGCCAGCAGCGAGAGGGAAAACATTCAGTACTTC
-	TRBV5-6	-	TRBJ2-5	CASSAPRTGAGTQYF	TGTGCCAGCAGCGCTCCCCGTACTGGGGCCGGGACCCAGTACTTC
-	TRBV7-2	TRBD1	TRBJ1-1	CASSLPTGGTEAFF	TGTGCCAGCAGCCTCCCTACAGGGGGCACTGAAGCTTTCTTT
-	TRBV7-2	TRBD1	TRBJ2-5	CASSLEGTGRQETQYF	TGTGCCAGCAGCTTAGAAGGGACAGGGCGGCAAGAGACCCAGTACTTC
-	TRBV2	TRBD1	TRBJ1-4	CASSKDRGDEKLFF	TGTGCCAGCAGTAAGGACAGGGGGGATGAAAAACTGTTTTTT
-	TRBV2	-	TRBJ1-1	CASSESGSRNTEAFF	TGTGCCAGCAGTGAATCAGGCAGCCGGAACACTGAAGCTTTCTTT